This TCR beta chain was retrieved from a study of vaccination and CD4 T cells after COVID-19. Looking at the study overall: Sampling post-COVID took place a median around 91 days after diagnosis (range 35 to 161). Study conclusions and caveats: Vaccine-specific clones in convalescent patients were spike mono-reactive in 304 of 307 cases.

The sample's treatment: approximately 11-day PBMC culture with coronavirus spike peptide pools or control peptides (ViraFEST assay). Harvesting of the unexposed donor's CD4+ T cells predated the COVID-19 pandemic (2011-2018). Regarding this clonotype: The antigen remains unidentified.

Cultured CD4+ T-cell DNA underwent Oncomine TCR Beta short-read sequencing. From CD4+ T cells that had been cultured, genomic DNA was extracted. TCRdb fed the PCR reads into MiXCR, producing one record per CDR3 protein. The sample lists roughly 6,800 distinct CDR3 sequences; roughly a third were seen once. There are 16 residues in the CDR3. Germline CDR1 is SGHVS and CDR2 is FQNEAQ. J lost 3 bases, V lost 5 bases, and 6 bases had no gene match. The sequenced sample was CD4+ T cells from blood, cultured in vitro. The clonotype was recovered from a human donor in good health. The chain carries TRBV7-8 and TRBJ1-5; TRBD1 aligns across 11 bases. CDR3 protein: CASSGQGAGNNQPQHF. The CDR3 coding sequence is TGTGCCAGCAGCGGACAGGGGGCAGGAAACAATCAGCCCCAGCATTTT.